This T cell receptor beta chain was captured in a study of OX40 agonist ivuxolimab in advanced cancers. As for the study in general: Hepatocellular carcinoma, melanoma, renal cell or head and neck cancer affected the dose-escalation patients. Of the patients, three showed partial responses, one with hepatocellular carcinoma and two with cutaneous melanoma. Study-wide points: CD8+ T cells (on average) carried more expanded clones than CD4+ T cells.

Comments on this clone: Its antigen is currently unknown.

Generated by immunoSEQ multiplex PCR, the TCRdb table keeps only in-frame clones and is missing some. The sample records some 45,000 clones, roughly 91% being singletons. This CDR3 is 14 amino acids long. The V end lost 4 bases, the J end lost 3 bases, and 13 bases lay between the germline ends. Germline values: CDR1 SEHNR, CDR2 FQNEAQ (reference sequence). Sequencing was performed on CD4+ or CD8+ T cells sorted from blood, taken in a trial of the OX40 agonist ivuxolimab. This clonotype was obtained from an adult with an advanced solid tumor such as melanoma, head and neck, liver or kidney cancer. V and J are TRBV7-9 and TRBJ2-7; D may be TRBD1 or TRBD2 (6 bases each). The CDR3 region is CASSWGAGIYEQYF. The DNA of the CDR3 is TGTGCCAGCAGCTGGGGGGCTGGAATCTACGAGCAGTACTTC.